These T cell receptor beta chains were read from a single sample in a study of identical twins. TCRdb analysed the 5' RACE reads with MiXCR anew, one entry per CDR3 protein. Among approximately 600,000 distinct CDR3 sequences listed, 9.6% were seen once. These records were also assigned to another study, of yellow fever vaccine responses in identical twins.

Sequenced: PBMCs. The source of these receptors is a woman between 18 and 30 years old in good health. Each CDR3 is given with its conserved first and last residue. Each record gives: V gene, J gene, clone size, D gene, CDR3 DNA, CDR3 protein. The D gene is left open where the match is weak. Only some rows state a clone size, as once, few, many or a class for expanded clones.

V gene: TRBV30; J gene: TRBJ2-1; clone size: .; D gene: TRBD2; CDR3 DNA: TGTGCCTGGAGCTATCCCACTGGGGGACTACCAGATACCAATGAGCAGTTCTTC; CDR3 protein: CAWSYPTGGLPDTNEQFF
V gene: TRBV6-5; J gene: TRBJ2-3; clone size: .; D gene: .; CDR3 DNA: TGTGCCAGCAGTTCCTGGACAGATAACACAGATACGCAGTATTTT; CDR3 protein: CASSSWTDNTDTQYF
V gene: TRBV18; J gene: TRBJ2-1; clone size: .; D gene: .; CDR3 DNA: TGTGCCAGCTCACCACCAGAGCGGGTCCCCTACAATGAGCAGTTCTTC; CDR3 protein: CASSPPERVPYNEQFF
V gene: TRBV10-3; J gene: TRBJ2-1; clone size: many; D gene: TRBD2; CDR3 DNA: TGTGCCATCAGTGGCCCGGGACTAGCGGGTTACAATGAGCAGTTCTTC; CDR3 protein: CAISGPGLAGYNEQFF
V gene: TRBV6-5; J gene: TRBJ1-4; clone size: .; D gene: .; CDR3 DNA: TGTGCCAGCAGTTTACGACAGCTTAATGAAAAACTGTTTTTT; CDR3 protein: CASSLRQLNEKLFF
V gene: TRBV29-1; J gene: TRBJ2-2; clone size: .; D gene: TRBD2; CDR3 DNA: TGCAGCGTGCCCTTAGCGGGGCCGAACACCGGGGAGCTGTTTTTT; CDR3 protein: CSVPLAGPNTGELFF
V gene: TRBV20-1; J gene: TRBJ2-1; clone size: many; D gene: TRBD2; CDR3 DNA: TGCAGTGCTCGTAGCGGGAGGGCCTTGGAGCAGTTCTTC; CDR3 protein: CSARSGRALEQFF
V gene: TRBV10-3; J gene: TRBJ2-7; clone size: few; D gene: TRBD1; CDR3 DNA: TGTGCCATCAGGGGACAGGGGGCGGACGAGCAGTACTTC; CDR3 protein: CAIRGQGADEQYF
V gene: TRBV18; J gene: TRBJ2-3; clone size: .; D gene: .; CDR3 DNA: TGTGCCAGCTCACCACCAAACACAGATACGCAGTATTTT; CDR3 protein: CASSPPNTDTQYF
V gene: TRBV20-1; J gene: TRBJ2-7; clone size: few; D gene: TRBD2; CDR3 DNA: TGCAGTGCTAGGAGCGGGAGGGCCTACGAGCAGTACTTC; CDR3 protein: CSARSGRAYEQYF
V gene: TRBV14; J gene: TRBJ2-3; clone size: .; D gene: .; CDR3 DNA: TGTGCCAGCAGCCAAACAAGGACCAGCACAGATACGCAGTATTTT; CDR3 protein: CASSQTRTSTDTQYF
V gene: TRBV19; J gene: TRBJ2-5; clone size: .; D gene: TRBD2; CDR3 DNA: TGTGCCAGTAGTATAAGCGGGGGCGCCATGACCCAGTACTTC; CDR3 protein: CASSISGGAMTQYF
V gene: TRBV13; J gene: TRBJ2-1; clone size: .; D gene: TRBD2; CDR3 DNA: TGTGCCAGCAGCTTACTTCGGGGGGCCTACAATGAGCAGTTCTTC; CDR3 protein: CASSLLRGAYNEQFF
V gene: TRBV2; J gene: TRBJ2-7; clone size: .; D gene: .; CDR3 DNA: TGTGCCAGCAGCCAAGGGGCTAACTACGAGCAGTACTTC; CDR3 protein: CASSQGANYEQYF
V gene: TRBV6-2/TRBV6-3; J gene: TRBJ1-1; clone size: few; D gene: .; CDR3 DNA: TGTGCCAGCAGCCCCTTTGGATGGAGCACTGAAGCTTTCTTT; CDR3 protein: CASSPFGWSTEAFF
V gene: TRBV20-1; J gene: TRBJ2-3; clone size: .; D gene: TRBD2; CDR3 DNA: TGCAGTGCTAGAGGACTAGCGGGAGTTGGCACAGATACGCAGTATTTT; CDR3 protein: CSARGLAGVGTDTQYF
V gene: TRBV6-1; J gene: TRBJ2-3; clone size: many; D gene: TRBD1; CDR3 DNA: TGTGCCAGCAATACAGGGGGAGACACAGATACGCAGTATTTT; CDR3 protein: CASNTGGDTDTQYF
V gene: TRBV11-2; J gene: TRBJ2-3; clone size: .; D gene: .; CDR3 DNA: TGTGCCAGCAGCTTAGATAGGGGTCAGACAGATACGCAGTATTTT; CDR3 protein: CASSLDRGQTDTQYF
V gene: TRBV11-2; J gene: TRBJ2-6; clone size: few; D gene: .; CDR3 DNA: TGTGCCAGCAGCTTTCCTCTAGGGGACCGTCCTCCTGGGGCCAACGTCCTGACTTTC; CDR3 protein: CASSFPLGDRPPGANVLTF
V gene: TRBV6-5; J gene: TRBJ2-1; clone size: many; D gene: .; CDR3 DNA: TGTGCCAGCAGTTACGAAGGCAATGAGCAGTTCTTC; CDR3 protein: CASSYEGNEQFF
V gene: TRBV10-3; J gene: TRBJ2-7; clone size: many; D gene: .; CDR3 DNA: TGTGCCATCGGTCGAGGAACCTACGAGCAGTACTTC; CDR3 protein: CAIGRGTYEQYF
V gene: TRBV4-1; J gene: TRBJ2-7; clone size: .; D gene: .; CDR3 DNA: TGCGCCAGCAGCCAAGTGGGGGCAGGGTCCTACGAGCAGTACTTC; CDR3 protein: CASSQVGAGSYEQYF
V gene: TRBV29-1; J gene: TRBJ2-2; clone size: many; D gene: .; CDR3 DNA: TGCAGCGTTGATCCAGACGTCACCGGGGAGCTGTTTTTT; CDR3 protein: CSVDPDVTGELFF
V gene: TRBV20-1; J gene: TRBJ2-2; clone size: .; D gene: .; CDR3 DNA: TGCAGTGCTAGGGACACCGGGGAGCTGTTTTTT; CDR3 protein: CSARDTGELFF
V gene: TRBV28; J gene: TRBJ2-2; clone size: .; D gene: .; CDR3 DNA: TGTGCCAGCAGTTCAAGAATGGGCGCCGCGAACACCGGGGAGCTGTTTTTT; CDR3 protein: CASSSRMGAANTGELFF
V gene: TRBV6-1; J gene: TRBJ2-7; clone size: .; D gene: .; CDR3 DNA: TGTGCCAGCAGTGGGCGGGGGCTATACTACGAGCAGTACTTC; CDR3 protein: CASSGRGLYYEQYF
V gene: TRBV7-2; J gene: TRBJ2-3; clone size: .; D gene: TRBD2; CDR3 DNA: TGTGCCAGCAGCCCCGGGGGGTGGACAGATACGCAGTATTTT; CDR3 protein: CASSPGGWTDTQYF
V gene: TRBV6-1; J gene: TRBJ2-7; clone size: many; D gene: TRBD2; CDR3 DNA: TGTGCCAGCAGTATTGGACTAGCCTCCCACGAGCAGTACTTC; CDR3 protein: CASSIGLASHEQYF
V gene: TRBV5-1; J gene: TRBJ2-2; clone size: many; D gene: .; CDR3 DNA: TGCGCCAGCAGCCCGGACGGGAAAGTCACCGGGGAGCTGTTTTTT; CDR3 protein: CASSPDGKVTGELFF
V gene: TRBV2; J gene: TRBJ2-7; clone size: .; D gene: TRBD2; CDR3 DNA: TGTGCCAGCAAGACGGGAGGACGCTCCTACGAGCAGTACTTC; CDR3 protein: CASKTGGRSYEQYF
V gene: TRBV6-1; J gene: TRBJ2-7; clone size: many; D gene: .; CDR3 DNA: TGTGCCAGCAGTCGGACAGAAACCTACGAGCAGTACTTC; CDR3 protein: CASSRTETYEQYF
V gene: TRBV18; J gene: TRBJ2-3; clone size: many; D gene: TRBD1; CDR3 DNA: TGTGCCAGCTCTACAGGGGGCGGTAGCACAGATACGCAGTATTTT; CDR3 protein: CASSTGGGSTDTQYF
V gene: TRBV9; J gene: TRBJ2-2; clone size: .; D gene: .; CDR3 DNA: TGTGCCAGCAGCGTGGGGGGTGTTGGGGAGCTGTTTTTT; CDR3 protein: CASSVGGVGELFF
V gene: TRBV11-2; J gene: TRBJ2-1; clone size: .; D gene: .; CDR3 DNA: TGTGCCAGCAGCTTAGAGGCTAGGCGATCGGGTGAGCAGTTCTTC; CDR3 protein: CASSLEARRSGEQFF
V gene: TRBV28; J gene: TRBJ2-7; clone size: many; D gene: .; CDR3 DNA: TGTGCCAGCAGGAATACAGGGTTTTCCTACGAGCAGTACTTC; CDR3 protein: CASRNTGFSYEQYF
V gene: TRBV11-2; J gene: TRBJ2-3; clone size: .; D gene: .; CDR3 DNA: TGTGCCAGCAGCTTCCGGGACCCCACAGATACGCAGTATTTT; CDR3 protein: CASSFRDPTDTQYF
V gene: TRBV29-1; J gene: TRBJ2-7; clone size: .; D gene: TRBD1; CDR3 DNA: TGCAGCGTTGTCCCCGGGACAGGGTTCTACGAGCAGTACTTC; CDR3 protein: CSVVPGTGFYEQYF
V gene: TRBV3-1; J gene: TRBJ2-2; clone size: many; D gene: .; CDR3 DNA: TGTGCCAGCAGCCAAGGGTCGCCGGGTCCCACTTACACCGGGGAGCTGTTTTTT; CDR3 protein: CASSQGSPGPTYTGELFF
V gene: TRBV15; J gene: TRBJ2-5; clone size: many; D gene: .; CDR3 DNA: TGTGCCACCAGCAGAGACCAAGGGTATCAAGAGACCCAGTACTTC; CDR3 protein: CATSRDQGYQETQYF
V gene: TRBV20-1; J gene: TRBJ1-2; clone size: few; D gene: TRBD1; CDR3 DNA: TGCAGTGCTAGAGAGAAGGGGGCAAACTATGGCTACACCTTC; CDR3 protein: CSAREKGANYGYTF
V gene: TRBV30; J gene: TRBJ1-2; clone size: .; D gene: .; CDR3 DNA: TGTGCCTGGAGCGAGACGGGGATCTATGGCTACACCTTC; CDR3 protein: CAWSETGIYGYTF
V gene: TRBV4-1; J gene: TRBJ2-1; clone size: .; D gene: TRBD2; CDR3 DNA: TGCGCCAGCAGGGGACTAGCCAAGGGGGATGAGCAGTTCTTC; CDR3 protein: CASRGLAKGDEQFF
V gene: TRBV11-2; J gene: TRBJ2-5; clone size: many; D gene: .; CDR3 DNA: TGTGCCAGCAGACTTGTGGCGCAAGGGGAGACCCAGTACTTC; CDR3 protein: CASRLVAQGETQYF
V gene: TRBV7-9; J gene: TRBJ2-1; clone size: many; D gene: .; CDR3 DNA: TGTGCCAGCAGCTTAATCCGTGCAAGGGGATTCAATGAGCAGTTCTTC; CDR3 protein: CASSLIRARGFNEQFF
V gene: TRBV7-7; J gene: TRBJ2-1; clone size: few; D gene: TRBD2; CDR3 DNA: TGTGCTAGCAGCTTTGGTACTAGCGGGAGTGAGCAGTTCTTC; CDR3 protein: CASSFGTSGSEQFF
V gene: TRBV29-1; J gene: TRBJ2-2; clone size: .; D gene: .; CDR3 DNA: TGCAGCGTTAATGCAGGTTTGAACACCGGGGAGCTGTTTTTT; CDR3 protein: CSVNAGLNTGELFF
V gene: TRBV24-1; J gene: TRBJ2-7; clone size: many; D gene: TRBD1; CDR3 DNA: TGTGCCACCAGTGACCCGGACAGGAGCTCCTACGAGCAGTACTTC; CDR3 protein: CATSDPDRSSYEQYF
V gene: TRBV5-1; J gene: TRBJ2-1; clone size: few; D gene: TRBD2; CDR3 DNA: TGCGCCAGCAGCTTGAGTAGCGGGGGGAGCTCCTACAATGAGCAGTTCTTC; CDR3 protein: CASSLSSGGSSYNEQFF
V gene: TRBV4-1; J gene: TRBJ2-5; clone size: few; D gene: TRBD1; CDR3 DNA: TGCGCCAGCAGCCAAGGACAGGGGGCGGCAACACAAGAGACCCAGTACTTC; CDR3 protein: CASSQGQGAATQETQYF
V gene: TRBV27; J gene: TRBJ2-1; clone size: many; D gene: TRBD1; CDR3 DNA: TGTGCCAGCAGCTTCGACTCCCACCGGACAGGGGAGGTTCAGTTCTTC; CDR3 protein: CASSFDSHRTGEVQFF
V gene: TRBV12-3/TRBV12-4; J gene: TRBJ1-1; clone size: few; D gene: TRBD1; CDR3 DNA: TGTGCCAGCAACCTGATCCGACAGGGGATGAACACTGAAGCTTTCTTT; CDR3 protein: CASNLIRQGMNTEAFF
V gene: TRBV6-2/TRBV6-3; J gene: TRBJ2-7; clone size: few; D gene: TRBD2; CDR3 DNA: TGTGCCAGCAGTTACTCTGGGGCTAGCGGGGGCGACCTCTTCAACGAGCAGTACTTC; CDR3 protein: CASSYSGASGGDLFNEQYF
V gene: TRBV5-1; J gene: TRBJ2-1; clone size: .; D gene: .; CDR3 DNA: TGCGCCAGCAGCTTAGGGGCCTCGAAGGTCGATGAGCAGTTCTTC; CDR3 protein: CASSLGASKVDEQFF
V gene: TRBV7-2; J gene: TRBJ2-1; clone size: .; D gene: .; CDR3 DNA: TGTGCCAGCAGCATGGGGGTAGGGGAGCAGTTCTTC; CDR3 protein: CASSMGVGEQFF
V gene: TRBV27; J gene: TRBJ2-7; clone size: few; D gene: .; CDR3 DNA: TGTGCCAGTAAGGGACAAGACTACGAGCAGTACTTC; CDR3 protein: CASKGQDYEQYF
V gene: TRBV12-3/TRBV12-4; J gene: TRBJ2-7; clone size: many; D gene: .; CDR3 DNA: TGTGCCAGCAGTTTAAACAGGCTGAGCTCCTACGAGCAGTACTTC; CDR3 protein: CASSLNRLSSYEQYF
V gene: TRBV12-3/TRBV12-4; J gene: TRBJ2-7; clone size: many; D gene: .; CDR3 DNA: TGTGCCAGCAGTTCTCAGGACTACGAGCAGTACTTC; CDR3 protein: CASSSQDYEQYF
V gene: TRBV4-2; J gene: TRBJ2-1; clone size: many; D gene: .; CDR3 DNA: TGTGCCAGCAGCCAAGGGGCGGGGAACAATGAGCAGTTCTTC; CDR3 protein: CASSQGAGNNEQFF
V gene: TRBV29-1; J gene: TRBJ2-4; clone size: few; D gene: .; CDR3 DNA: TGCAGCGTGTTAGGTGTTGCCAAAAACATTCAGTACTTC; CDR3 protein: CSVLGVAKNIQYF
V gene: TRBV20-1; J gene: TRBJ2-7; clone size: many; D gene: TRBD2; CDR3 DNA: TGCAGTGCCAGGAACCCGACTAGCGGGGGCGGCGAGCAGTACTTC; CDR3 protein: CSARNPTSGGGEQYF